This passage covers 24 T cell receptor beta chains from one sample sequenced in a study of chemoradiotherapy in HPV16-positive cancers. Produced via immunoSEQ multiplex PCR; TCRdb's table is partial and in-frame only. The data hold 50,000 to 55,000 clones, with 90% observed a single time. Sequences were derived from blood, sampled from a patient who underwent chemoradiotherapy. Receptors originate from a human donor with HPV-associated anogenital cancer.

This clone was seen once. V and J are TRBV4-3 and TRBJ1-2; D not resolved. Trimming left V 0 bases short and J 2 bases short, with 7 bases between. This CDR3 has 14 residues. In germline, CDR1 is LGHNA, CDR2 YSLEER. The CDR3 spells CASSQDATNYGYTF. The CDR3 DNA reads as TGCGCCAGCAGCCAAGATGCCACAAACTATGGCTACACCTTC.

For the CDR3, the DNA is TGTGCCAGCAGCGCAAGACAGGGGCTACAAGAGACCCAGTACTTC. This sequence encodes CASSARQGLQETQYF. The chain recombines TRBV5-4 with TRBJ2-5; 8 bases match TRBD1. CDR1 and CDR2 (germline): SGHNT, YYREEE (reference sequence). There are 15 residues in the CDR3. The ends lost 4 bases at V and 2 bases at J; junction bases unmatched: 7.

The rearrangement links TRBV7-2 to TRBJ1-3, with TRBD1 matching 8 bases. CDR3 length: 15 residues. J was trimmed by 3 bases and V by 5 bases; bases with no gene match: 6. Per the germline V gene, CDR1 is SGHTA and CDR2 is FQGNSA. CDR3 sequence reads: CASSRDRILGNTIYF. The CDR3 DNA follows: TGTGCCAGCAGCCGGGACAGGATACTTGGAAACACCATATATTTT.

This chain uses TRBV7-2 with TRBJ2-5, with 7 bases fitting TRBD2. This CDR3 is built from 13 residues. Germline V gives CDR1 SGHTA, CDR2 FQGNSA. Trimming cost V 7 bases and J 1 base; bases outside gene matches: 3. CDR3 protein: CASNSGGQETQYF. DNA for the CDR3: TGTGCCAGCAATTCGGGAGGCCAAGAGACCCAGTACTTC.

The chain is built from TRBV5-4 and TRBJ2-7; tentative D call: TRBD1 (8 bases). Germline V gene sequence: CDR1 SGHNT, CDR2 YYREEE (reference sequence). V lost 0 bases to trimming and J lost 7 bases, with 11 bases between them. This CDR3 spans 13 amino acids. DNA of the CDR3: TGTGCCAGCAGCTTGGACAGGGGGGGTGAGCAGTACTTC. This encodes CASSLDRGGEQYF.

The chain carries TRBV9 and TRBJ2-2, with D unclear. This CDR3 has 13 amino acids. V was clipped by 4 bases and J by 1 base, with 5 bases between them. Per the germline V gene, CDR1 is SGDLS and CDR2 is YYNGEE. The CDR3 here is CASSRQNTGELFF. CDR3 in DNA: TGTGCCAGCAGCCGACAGAACACCGGGGAGCTGTTTTTT.

This clone was detected only once. The chain uses TRBV27 and TRBJ2-1; TRBD2 might be the D (7 bases). Germline lookup yields CDR1 MNHEY and CDR2 SMNVEV (reference sequence). Trimming pared 4 bases from V and 5 bases from J, leaving 15 bases between. The CDR3 is made up of 15 amino acids. The CDR3 DNA is TGTGCCAGCAGTTCTCAGGGGACTAAGGACAATGAGCAGTTCTTC. Translation: CASSSQGTKDNEQFF.

The rearrangement links TRBV6-4 to TRBJ2-3; D gene unclear. From germline, CDR1 is MRHNA and CDR2 SNTAGT. This CDR3 contains 14 residues. V was shortened by 0 bases and J by 4 bases, with 8 bases between the two germline ends. This CDR3 reads CASSDSSGADTQYF. The CDR3 DNA sequence: TGTGCCAGCAGTGACTCGAGTGGGGCAGATACGCAGTATTTT.

This chain joins TRBV19 and TRBJ2-6; 7 bases fit TRBD1. Germline CDR1 is LNHDA and CDR2 is SQIVND (reference sequence). The CDR3 contains 14 residues. V lost 8 bases to trimming and J lost 0 bases; unmatched junction nucleotides: 1. Here the CDR3 reads CASDRVSGANVLTF. CDR3 bases: TGTGCCAGTGACAGGGTCTCTGGGGCCAACGTCCTGACTTTC.

This chain connects TRBV11-2 to TRBJ1-4; D uncertain. The V and J ends lost 5 bases and 5 bases respectively, with 12 bases between them. Germline CDR1 and CDR2: SGHAT and FQNNGV. CDR3 length: 14 amino acids. CDR3 DNA sequence: TGTGCCAGCAGCCCGCAGTTATCGAATGAAAAACTGTTTTTT. This codes for CASSPQLSNEKLFF.

This clone was recorded only once. CDR3 amino acids: CASSPGLFNTEAFF. The CDR3 nucleotides read TGTGCCAGCAGTCCCGGACTATTTAACACTGAAGCTTTCTTT. The chain employs TRBV11-2 and TRBJ1-1; D is ambiguous. V lost 6 bases, J lost 2 bases, and 13 bases lay in between. The CDR3 is 14 residues long. Germline loops: CDR1 SGHAT, CDR2 FQNNGV. Variable domain in full (rest from reference TRBV11-2 and TRBJ1-1): EAGVAQSPRYKIIEKRQSVAFWCNPISGHATLYWYQQILGQGPKLLIQFQNNGVVDDSQLPKDRFSAERLKGVDSTLKIQPAKLEDSAVYLCASSPGLFNTEAFFGQGTRLTVV.

The chain employs TRBV4-3 and TRBJ2-1, with TRBD2 as a possible D gene (5 bases). The CDR3 length is 13 residues. The V end was cut by 3 bases, the J end by 8 bases, with 11 bases between. Germline-derived CDR1 and CDR2 are LGHNA and YSLEER. The CDR3: CASSHGPGDEQFF. CDR3 nucleotides: TGCGCCAGCAGCCACGGACCCGGGGATGAGCAGTTCTTC.

This clone was counted a single time. This chain connects TRBV6-4 to TRBJ1-1; D remains unclear. Trimming stripped 4 bases from V and 2 bases from J, with 8 bases between. This CDR3 is 13 amino acids long. CDR1 and CDR2 from the germline V gene are MRHNA and SNTAGT. CDR3 region: CASSVDSNTEAFF. CDR3 in DNA: TGTGCCAGCAGTGTTGACTCCAACACTGAAGCTTTCTTT.

This chain links TRBV27 with TRBJ2-1; a weak D match, TRBD2 (5 bases). The CDR3 runs 17 residues. Germline CDR1 and CDR2: MNHEY and SMNVEV (reference sequence). The ends were cut back, 3 bases at V and 1 base at J, with 16 bases in the middle. CDR3 loop: CASSLIGSLGSYNEQFF. DNA of the CDR3: TGTGCCAGCAGTTTGATTGGGAGCCTAGGGTCCTACAATGAGCAGTTCTTC.

This chain joins TRBV15 and TRBJ1-1; TRBD1 is a possible D gene (5 bases). The CDR3 consists of 16 residues. Trimming stripped 0 bases from V and 1 base from J, with 12 bases between. Germline loops: CDR1 LNHNV, CDR2 YYDKDF (reference sequence). The CDR3 sequence is CATSRDWAGQNTEAFF. The CDR3 region has the DNA TGTGCCACCAGCAGAGATTGGGCAGGGCAGAACACTGAAGCTTTCTTT. Supplemented by reference TRBV15 and TRBJ1-1, the full variable domain reads DAMVIQNPRYQVTQFGKPVTLSCSQTLNHNVMYWYQQKSSQAPKLLFHYYDKDFNNEADTPDNFQSRRPNTSFCFLDIRSPGLGDTAMYLCATSRDWAGQNTEAFFGQGTRLTVV.

CDR3 in amino acids: CASSQDASGSKDEQFF. The CDR3, as DNA: TGCGCCAGCAGCCAAGACGCTAGCGGGAGTAAAGATGAGCAGTTCTTC. This rearrangement joins TRBV4-3 to TRBJ2-1, with 10 bases lining up with TRBD2. This CDR3 has 16 residues. J lost 8 bases, V lost 0 bases, and 7 bases had no gene match. Germline assignment: CDR1 LGHNA and CDR2 YSLEER.

This clone was seen once. This chain uses TRBV14 with TRBJ2-2; TRBD1 agrees at 9 bases. CDR1 and CDR2 from the germline V gene are SGHDN and FVKESK. The CDR3 sequence is 15 residues long. V shed 3 bases and J 7 bases; nucleotides not matched to a gene: 6. In nucleotides, the CDR3 is TGTGCCAGCAGCCACCTGGGACAGGGTGGCGGGGAGCTGTTTTTT. Amino acid sequence: CASSHLGQGGGELFF.

The gene calls are TRBV18 and TRBJ2-2, with 7 bases aligning to TRBD1. The CDR3 is 14 amino acids. The germline gives CDR1 KGHSH, CDR2 LQKENI. The V gene end was trimmed by 2 bases and the J gene end by 5 bases; junction bases not matched to a gene: 2. CDR3 residues: CASSPTGVTGELFF. The CDR3 bases are TGTGCCAGCTCACCAACAGGGGTAACCGGGGAGCTGTTTTTT.

The V call is TRBV4-2, the J call TRBJ1-4; D is perhaps TRBD1 (6 bases). Germline lookup yields CDR1 LGHNA and CDR2 YNFKEQ. V was pared by 0 bases and J by 3 bases, with 14 bases between. CDR3 length: 17 residues. The DNA for the CDR3 is TGTGCCAGCAGCCAAGATTTTCCGGGGGCCCCTAATGAAAAACTGTTTTTT. Translating it yields CASSQDFPGAPNEKLFF.

V is TRBV4-3 and J is TRBJ2-3; TRBD1 agrees at 8 bases. Germline CDR1 reads LGHNA; CDR2 reads YSLEER. CDR3 length: 16 residues. Trimming removed 0 bases from V and 4 bases from J; junction bases left unmatched: 6. DNA of the CDR3: TGCGCCAGCAGCCAAGATCTTGGACAGGGTGCAGATACGCAGTATTTT. It is translated as CASSQDLGQGADTQYF.

This sequence joins TRBV9 and TRBJ2-3; tentatively, D is TRBD2 (5 bases). The CDR3 is 12 amino acids. CDR1 is SGDLS and CDR2 is YYNGEE in the germline V gene. Trimming cost V 3 bases and J 8 bases, with 10 bases left between them. CDR3: CASSALEGTQYF. Here the CDR3 DNA reads TGTGCCAGCAGCGCCCTTGAGGGTACGCAGTATTTT.

V and J are TRBV28 and TRBJ1-5; 8 bases are a match to TRBD1. Germline V gene sequence: CDR1 MDHEN, CDR2 SYDVKM. This CDR3 contains 14 residues. With 6 bases clipped from V and 4 bases from J, the junction kept 5 bases outside the gene matches. CDR3 residues: CASRWGQANQPQHF. CDR3 DNA: TGTGCCAGCAGATGGGGACAGGCGAATCAGCCCCAGCATTTT.

The CDR3 protein is CASSPRRDSGANVLTF. Here the CDR3 DNA reads TGTGCCAGCTCACCACGGAGAGACTCTGGGGCCAACGTCCTGACTTTC. The chain combines TRBV18 with TRBJ2-6, with D unclear. This CDR3 contains 16 residues. The V end lost 1 base, the J end lost 0 bases, and 7 bases lay between the germline ends. Germline-derived CDR1 and CDR2 are KGHSH and LQKENI.

This clone occurred once. The chain is built from TRBV29-1 and TRBJ1-1, with TRBD1 as a possible D gene (5 bases). The V end lost 3 bases, the J end lost 0 bases, and 8 bases lay between the germline ends. This CDR3 has 13 amino acids. CDR1 is SQVTM, CDR2 ANQGSEA, per germline. The CDR3 DNA reads as TGCAGCGTTGAGGGGCTGATGAACACTGAAGCTTTCTTT. Its translation is CSVEGLMNTEAFF.